This T cell receptor (beta chain) emerged from a study of PD-1 blockade in classical Hodgkin lymphoma (dated by TCRdb to the early 2020s). About the study as a whole: Nivolumab dosing was 3 mg/kg intravenously every 2 weeks, continuing until either disease progression or unacceptable toxicity. A peripheral blood immune signature of response to PD-1 blockade in classical Hodgkin lymphoma was defined using TCR beta sequencing and CyTOF. Broader findings and caveats from the paper: CD4+ but not CD8+ TCR diversity rose significantly by C4D1 (p=0.0027 vs p=0.16), most apparent in complete responders (p=0.02). Only a single clinical trial cohort was studied, and what caused the repertoire differences, possibly disease activity or prior therapy, remained undefined. Baseline TCR diversity was reported as lower in newly diagnosed patients than in healthy donors, and lower still in relapsed/refractory patients. Lower diversity was observed in patients in whom nivolumab was started less than 1 year after ASCT, and these patients were excluded from later analyses so that confounding by immune reconstitution would be avoided. Among trial patients, those achieving complete response had baseline diversity similar to that of newly diagnosed patients, while diversity was significantly lower in partial responders and progressors.

The meaning of the sample's time point label: cycle 1 day 1 (C1D1), immediately before nivolumab initiation. Every trial patient had relapsed after autologous stem cell transplantation, and cohorts A, B and C differed in prior brentuximab vedotin exposure. A total of roughly 57 patients with relapsed/refractory classical Hodgkin lymphoma made up the trial cohort, and each patient's best overall response was complete response, partial response or progressive disease. Single-agent nivolumab was administered to trial patients in the multi-cohort phase II CheckMate 205 trial. Best overall response was determined by an independent review committee according to the 2007 International Working Group response criteria. PBMCs from the trial were collected at three points: immediately before nivolumab initiation (C1D1), and during therapy at cycle 2 day 1 and cycle 4 day 1. Peripheral blood was collected in 8 mL Vacutainer Cell Preparation Tubes, from which PBMCs were isolated by centrifugation and then cryopreserved.

Genomic DNA was extracted with the Qiagen DNeasy kit from unsorted PBMCs and from negatively selected CD4+ and CD8+ fractions. Using primers that anneal to V and J segments, immunoSEQ multiplex PCR amplified the TCR beta CDR3 regions. A synthetic immune receptor repertoire was used to minimize amplification bias, and remaining bias was computationally removed after sequencing. The original methods were these. Custom Python scripts were used to quantify repertoire diversity as the Shannon entropy index. Unsorted, CD4+ and CD8+ repertoires were analyzed separately, except for combined analyses in which CD4+ and CD8+ sequences were merged in silico. Clonal expansion was defined as at least a 2-fold frequency increase after treatment relative to C1D1, with a pseudocount of 0.5 for undetected baseline clones. Clones with 0 or 1 copy at C1D1 were classified as singleton clones, and clones with 2 or more copies were classified as non-singleton clones. Clones expanded in unsorted samples were labelled as CD4+, CD8+ or unknown by matching protein sequences in sorted samples from the same patient. Wilcoxon tests were applied to paired samples to test diversity changes from C1D1 to C4D1. TCRdb limited this immuneACCESS table to in-frame rearrangements with V and J called. A share of clones is missing; checked studies link under half to unresolved V genes, and the rest is unexplained. Clone size and V and J calls were adopted from that table, with D and trimming inferred from the DNA. The sample has tens of thousands of clones on record, 90% of them singletons. The top ten hold around 8.9% of the sample.

A remark on this clone: Its specific antigen is unknown. One base away there is no much larger clone; base qualities are not given.

CDR1 and CDR2, looked up from the germline V gene, are SGHDT and YYEEEE. From the cysteine up to the phenylalanine, the CDR3 has a length of 12 residues. Just the 36-base CDR3 DNA is kept, in frame starting at base 1. V and J lose 4 bases and 4 bases, and a span of 5 bases separates them. This TCR came from a human donor with classical Hodgkin lymphoma. Sequenced here: peripheral blood mononuclear cells (PBMCs), sampled at baseline. In this chain, TRBV5-6 is recombined with TRBJ2-2; there is no confident call for the D gene. The DNA sequence is given as TGTGCCAGCAGCCCGGGCACCGGGGAGCTGTTTTTT. It encodes CASSPGTGELFF. Reference TRBV5-6 and TRBJ2-2 genes cover what lies past the CDR3, so the full variable domain is DAGVTQSPTHLIKTRGQQVTLRCSPKSGHDTVSWYQQALGQGPQFIFQYYEEEERQRGNFPDRFSGHQFPNYSSELNVNALLLGDSALYLCASSPGTGELFFGEGSRLTVL.